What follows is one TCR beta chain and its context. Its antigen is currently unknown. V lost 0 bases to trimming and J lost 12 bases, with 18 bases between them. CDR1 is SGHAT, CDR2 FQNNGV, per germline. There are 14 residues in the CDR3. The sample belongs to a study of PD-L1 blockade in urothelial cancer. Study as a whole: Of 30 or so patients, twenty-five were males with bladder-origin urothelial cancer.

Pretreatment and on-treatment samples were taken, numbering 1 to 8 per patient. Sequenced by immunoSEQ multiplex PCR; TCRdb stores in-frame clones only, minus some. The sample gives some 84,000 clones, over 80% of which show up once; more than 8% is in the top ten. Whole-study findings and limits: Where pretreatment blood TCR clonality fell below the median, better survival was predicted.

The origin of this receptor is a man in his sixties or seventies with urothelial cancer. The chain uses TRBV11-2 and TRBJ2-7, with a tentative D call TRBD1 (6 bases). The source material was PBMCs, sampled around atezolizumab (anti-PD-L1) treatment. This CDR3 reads CASSLDQGSDVLYF. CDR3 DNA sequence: TGTGCCAGCAGCTTAGATCAGGGGTCGGACGTTTTGTACTTC.